This TCR beta chain stems from a study of neurological immune-mediated disorders (dated by TCRdb to between 2017 and 2020). In terms of the full investigation: The study compared peripheral blood TCR-beta repertoires of HTLV-I-associated myelopathy (HAM/TSP) patients, multiple sclerosis patients and healthy controls using UMI-based sequencing. The 95 to 120 TCR-beta libraries included longitudinal samples, technical triplicates and paired sorted CD4+ and CD8+ T-cell subsets alongside PBMC samples. The cohort was made up of 68 subjects, consisting of roughly 14 HAM/TSP patients, around 35 multiple sclerosis patients and about 20 healthy controls.

Libraries from unsorted PBMCs were made from 2 million PBMCs kept in RNAlater at -80 degrees C until RNA extraction. Peripheral blood was subjected to Ficoll-Hypaque density gradient centrifugation to isolate PBMCs, which were then cryopreserved in liquid nitrogen. cDNA was synthesized by template-switch 5'RACE using a primer carrying a 10-nucleotide random unique molecular identifier by which each TCR transcript was tagged. Each sequencing run produced over 190 million TCR-beta sequences covering 15-18 subjects. The RNeasy kit was used to extract total RNA. TCR-beta VDJ regions were amplified with primers for the TCR constant region and the 5'RACE anchor, using the KAPA Real-time Library Amplification kit. A first PCR added sample indexes and Illumina adaptors, after which a second PCR increased the library yield. After Ampure bead purification, the roughly 650 bp TCR product was size-selected on a 2% E-gel SizeSelection system. Before pooling, library quality was assessed on a Bioanalyzer, concentration was determined with Qubit, and library quantification was performed with the Kapa Library Quantification kit. An Illumina HiSeq 2500 was used to sequence the libraries paired-end at 2 x 150 bp. To increase sequence diversity, about 25-31% phiX was spiked into each library pool. Under the source paper's analysis protocol: Quality-filtered reads were processed with the UMI-based MiGEC pipeline, and over 75% of raw TCR sequences were removed by the MiGEC pipeline during error correction. VDJ genes were aligned to IMGT germline references, and each clonotype was defined by a unique CDR3 amino acid sequence together with V-J genes. Clonal expansion, Shannon diversity and CDR3 relatedness (CalcPairwiseDistances, ClusterSamples) were evaluated with VDJtools, and phylogenetic trees were built with CLCbio workbench. Clones with at least 8 unique UMIs were defined as expanded, with this threshold being based on coefficient-of-variation modelling across technical triplicates. The public sequencing data were trimmed at Q25 with fastp and processed into clonotypes with MiXCR by TCRdb, which kept only in-frame beta chains. Rows are unified per CDR3 protein, each entry keeping the most common DNA and genes. The authors' filters were not applied to this entry. The sample contains around 25,000 distinct CDR3 sequences, about 13% of them found a single time. The ten largest clones represent around 13% of the sample.

Trimming leaves V shorter by 3 bases and J shorter by 4 bases, with the junction holding 14 bases beyond the gene matches. Sequences DFQATT (CDR1) and SNEGSKA (CDR2) are obtained from the germline V gene (reference sequence). Counted from cysteine to phenylalanine, this CDR3 has 16 amino acids. The entry retains the CDR3 DNA only, 48 bases that are in frame from base 1. This clonotype was counted many times. Its target antigen remains unknown. Base qualities are not provided; no much larger clone lies one nucleotide away. Overall study results and their limits: No identical CDR3 amino acid sequences were shared among expanded clones across subjects, suggesting private TCR-beta repertoires in all groups. TCR clonal expansion was greatest in HAM/TSP patients and smallest in MS patients, who ranked below even healthy controls.

The sample taken for sequencing was PBMCs. The V and J segments used are TRBV20-1 and TRBJ1-2, and TRBD1 matches 7 of the central bases. This receptor was obtained from a woman aged 55-70 years with HTLV-1-associated myelopathy (HAM/TSP). The CDR3 in this case is CSASPGQTLGVYGYTF. The DNA sequence is as follows: TGCAGTGCTAGCCCGGGACAGACATTAGGGGTCTATGGCTACACCTTC.